These 10 T cell receptor beta chains originate from one sample sequenced in a study of T cell responses to AZD1222 COVID-19 vaccine. TCRdb's copy holds only in-frame clones and misses some; the assay was immunoSEQ multiplex PCR. This sample's table has around 150,000 clones. The sequencing sample was made of peripheral blood. Receptors originate from an adult in good health.

The chain is built from TRBV3-1 (or the pseudogene TRBV3-2) and TRBJ1-5, with unresolved D. Trimming shortened V by 0 bases and J by 7 bases, and 7 bases separated the two germline ends. Germline CDR1 is LGHDT and CDR2 is YNNKEL (reference sequence). This CDR3 contains 13 residues. This CDR3 is CASSQDRRQPQHF. In nucleotides, the CDR3 is TGTGCCAGCAGCCAAGATCGGCGGCAGCCCCAGCATTTT.

V gene TRBV6-2 or TRBV6-3 combines with J gene TRBJ1-2; TRBD1 matches at 7 bases. This CDR3 comprises 15 residues. Trimming cost V 6 bases and J 1 base; bases outside gene matches: 8. CDR1 and CDR2 (germline): MNHEY, SVGEGT. As DNA, the CDR3 is TGTGCCAGCAGCCTTCAGACAGGGAATAACTATGGCTACACCTTC. It is translated as CASSLQTGNNYGYTF.

The rearrangement links TRBV19 to TRBJ1-3; the D gene is possibly TRBD1 (5 bases). Trimming took off 8 bases at V and 9 bases at J, with 17 bases between the two ends. Germline V CDR1 and CDR2: LNHDA, SQIVND (reference sequence). This CDR3 is built from 13 residues. The CDR3 is CASPGAGYGTIYF. DNA for the CDR3: TGTGCCAGTCCCGGGGCCGGTTATGGCACCATATATTTT.

The chain carries TRBV5-1 and TRBJ1-5, with D possibly matching TRBD1 (6 bases). The germline V gene encodes CDR1 SGHRS and CDR2 YFSETQ. V was shortened by 0 bases and J by 3 bases, with 10 bases between the two germline ends. This CDR3 region has 15 residues. CDR3 residues: CASSLEGVNNQPQHF. In nucleotides, the CDR3 is TGCGCCAGCAGCTTGGAGGGGGTTAACAATCAGCCCCAGCATTTT.

CDR3 nucleotide sequence: TGTGCCAGCAGCTCGCACCCCATGAGCTCTGGGGCCAACGTCCTGACTTTC. Amino acids: CASSSHPMSSGANVLTF. V and J are TRBV7-2 and TRBJ2-6, with no clear D. CDR1 and CDR2 (germline): SGHTA, FQGNSA. Trimming cost V 4 bases and J 0 bases, with 13 bases left between them. The CDR3 is 17 residues long.

The chain employs TRBV6-5 and TRBJ1-5; 8 nucleotides agree with TRBD1. The CDR3 length is 15 residues. The V gene end was trimmed by 6 bases and the J gene end by 3 bases; junction bases not matched to a gene: 7. The V gene's germline CDR1 is MNHEY and CDR2 SVGAGI. The CDR3 sequence is CASSPDRAYNQPQHF. CDR3 nucleotides: TGTGCCAGCAGCCCGGACAGGGCATACAATCAGCCCCAGCATTTT.

The genes are TRBV6-5 and TRBJ2-3, with D tentatively TRBD1 (8 bases). Germline CDR1 is MNHEY and CDR2 is SVGAGI. This CDR3 is built from 16 residues. Trimming removed 4 bases at V and 2 bases at J, with 16 bases between. CDR3 in DNA: TGTGCCAGCAGTTTGACAGGGGAGGGGTCCACAGATACGCAGTATTTT. Its protein product is CASSLTGEGSTDTQYF.

The V gene is TRBV18, the J gene TRBJ1-5; the D gene is possibly TRBD1 (5 bases). Trimming shortened V by 3 bases and J by 8 bases, and 8 bases separated the two germline ends. The germline V gene has CDR1 KGHSH and CDR2 LQKENI. CDR3 size: 12 residues. The CDR3 loop reads CASSPEGKPQHF. The DNA for the CDR3 is TGTGCCAGCTCACCCGAGGGGAAGCCCCAGCATTTT.

The chain is built from TRBV19 and TRBJ1-2; D remains ambiguous. Trimming pared 6 bases from V and 1 base from J, leaving 9 bases between. Germline CDR1 and CDR2: LNHDA and SQIVND (reference sequence). This CDR3 is built from 13 residues. The DNA of the CDR3 is TGTGCCAGTAGCTCAGACGGTAACTATGGCTACACCTTC. This codes for CASSSDGNYGYTF. Variable domain in full (rest from reference TRBV19 and TRBJ1-2): DGGITQSPKYLFRKEGQNVTLSCEQNLNHDAMYWYRQDPGQGLRLIYYSQIVNDFQKGDIAEGYSVSREKKESFPLTVTSAQKNPTAFYLCASSSDGNYGYTFGSGTRLTVV.

DNA of the CDR3: TGTGCCACCAGCAGAGATAGGGGAATCACAGATACGCAGTATTTT. It encodes CATSRDRGITDTQYF. The chain joins TRBV15 to TRBJ2-3; perhaps TRBD1 as D (5 bases). The length of the CDR3 is 15 residues. V was clipped by 0 bases and J by 2 bases, with 9 bases between them. CDR1 and CDR2 from the germline V gene are LNHNV and YYDKDF (reference sequence).